Shown below are 17 T cell receptor beta chains from a single sample sequenced in a study of T cell responses to AZD1222 COVID-19 vaccine. TCRdb's table, derived via immunoSEQ multiplex PCR, lists solely in-frame clones and lacks some. Of some 190,000 clones listed, roughly nine tenths are singletons. The sample was peripheral blood, taken 28 days after the second AZD1222 dose. Receptor source: an adult who received the AZD1222 COVID-19 vaccine.

This chain links TRBV6-1 with TRBJ1-4, with TRBD1 identical over 10 bases. Unmatched junction bases numbered 6, after V lost 1 base and J lost 10 bases. This CDR3 region has 15 residues. Germline CDR1 and CDR2: MNHNS and SASEGT. The CDR3 sequence is CASSEVGTGVGKLFF. In DNA, the CDR3 is TGTGCCAGCAGTGAAGTAGGGACAGGGGTTGGAAAACTGTTTTTT.

The genes are TRBV10-3 and TRBJ1-2, with D uncertain. Between the trimmed V and J ends, which lost 8 bases and 3 bases, there was a span of 7 bases. CDR3 length: 11 residues. Germline V gene lookup returns CDR1 ENHRY and CDR2 SYGVKD. The CDR3 reads CAISDDYGYTF. CDR3 sequence (DNA): TGTGCCATCTCTGATGACTATGGCTACACCTTC.

The chain is built from TRBV30 and TRBJ1-1, with 9 bases aligning to TRBD1. V shed 7 bases and J 9 bases; nucleotides not matched to a gene: 12. The germline gives CDR1 GTSNPN, CDR2 SVGIG (reference sequence). The CDR3 loop spans 13 amino acids. DNA for the CDR3: TGTGCCTTGGAGGGACAGGGCATCTTGAAAGCTTTCTTT. It is translated as CALEGQGILKAFF. Full variable domain (missing parts from reference TRBV30 and TRBJ1-1): SQTIHQWPATLVQPVGSPLSLECTVEGTSNPNLYWYRQAAGRGLQLLFYSVGIGQISSEVPQNLSASRPQDRQFILSSKKLLLSDSGFYLCALEGQGILKAFFGQGTRLTVV.

V usage is TRBV12-3 or TRBV12-4 and J usage is TRBJ2-7; possibly TRBD2 for D (5 bases). The length of the CDR3 is 13 residues. V was trimmed by 7 bases and J by 1 base, leaving 11 bases between them. CDR3 sequence (DNA): TGTGCCAGCACCCCTGGAGGATCCTACGAGCAGTACTTC. This translates into CASTPGGSYEQYF.

This clone was found a few times. The DNA for the CDR3 is TGTGCCAGCAACCCCCGACAGGCCTACAATCAGCCCCAGCATTTT. Its translation: CASNPRQAYNQPQHF. The gene calls are TRBV6-5 and TRBJ1-5, with a tentative D call TRBD1 (6 bases). Germline V CDR1 and CDR2: MNHEY, SVGAGI. The germline V and J ends were trimmed by 7 bases and 3 bases, with 16 bases remaining between them. The CDR3 has 15 residues.

The chain has TRBV30 and TRBJ1-5; D not resolved. There are 14 residues in the CDR3. Trimming cost V 4 bases and J 3 bases, with 13 bases left between them. CDR1 GTSNPN and CDR2 SVGIG come from the germline V gene (reference sequence). CDR3 in DNA: TGTGCCTGGACCTCTGGGATTCTCAATCAGCCCCAGCATTTT. Its protein is CAWTSGILNQPQHF.

The chain joins TRBV6-1 to TRBJ1-2; D is perhaps TRBD1 (5 bases). The CDR3 runs 20 residues. From germline, CDR1 is MNHNS and CDR2 SASEGT. Deletions cut 3 bases from V and 0 bases from J, with 26 bases between. The CDR3 DNA reads TGTGCCAGCAGTGATTTTTTAGTGGGTAGGGGCCGAGGTACTAACTATGGCTACACCTTC. Residues: CASSDFLVGRGRGTNYGYTF.

The gene calls are TRBV7-9 and TRBJ1-2; no reliable D call. Germline CDR1 SEHNR, CDR2 FQNEAQ (reference sequence). The V and J ends lost 5 bases and 8 bases respectively, with 18 bases between them. The CDR3 length is 14 residues. The CDR3 region has the DNA TGTGCCAGCAGCCCTCAGGCAGGTTCTATGGGCTACACCTTC. It translates to CASSPQAGSMGYTF.

The CDR3 sequence is CASSENRGTDEQFF. Here the CDR3 DNA reads TGTGCCAGCAGTGAAAACAGAGGGACGGATGAGCAGTTCTTC. The gene calls are TRBV2 and TRBJ2-1, with D perhaps TRBD1 or TRBD2 (5 bases each). V was trimmed by 2 bases and J by 8 bases, leaving 13 bases between them. This CDR3 has 14 residues. CDR1 and CDR2 from the germline V gene are SNHLY and FYNNEI.

The gene calls are TRBV2 and TRBJ1-5, with D perhaps TRBD1 (5 bases). Germline CDR1 reads SNHLY; CDR2 reads FYNNEI. Between the trimmed V and J ends, which lost 6 bases and 2 bases, there was a span of 14 bases. The length of the CDR3 is 15 residues. CDR3 sequence reads: CASRKGGEGNQPQHF. CDR3 sequence (DNA): TGTGCCAGCAGAAAGGGAGGGGAAGGCAATCAGCCCCAGCATTTT.

The V and J genes are TRBV9 and TRBJ1-5; 8 bases map to TRBD1. The CDR3 runs 15 residues. Trimming took 4 bases from V and 0 from J; bases not matched to a gene: 3. Per the germline V gene, CDR1 is SGDLS and CDR2 is YYNGEE. The DNA of the CDR3 is TGTGCCAGCAGCACAGGGGGGAATAGCAATCAGCCCCAGCATTTT. Translating it yields CASSTGGNSNQPQHF. Full variable domain (outside the CDR3, taken from reference TRBV9 and TRBJ1-5): DSGVTQTPKHLITATGQRVTLRCSPRSGDLSVYWYQQSLDQGLQFLIQYYNGEERAKGNILERFSAQQFPDLHSELNLSSLELGDSALYFCASSTGGNSNQPQHFGDGTRLSIL.

The gene calls are TRBV4-1 and TRBJ1-1; no clear D. V was clipped by 6 bases and J by 0 bases, with 8 bases between them. CDR3 length: 13 amino acids. The germline V gene has CDR1 MGHRA and CDR2 YSYEKL. The CDR3 DNA reads TGCGCCAGCAGTTCAGTGATGAACACTGAAGCTTTCTTT. Translation gives CASSSVMNTEAFF.

This chain links TRBV9 with TRBJ2-7, with TRBD2 identical over 14 bases. CDR3 length: 17 amino acids. Per germline, CDR1 SGDLS and CDR2 YYNGEE. V shed 3 bases, J shed 3 bases, and the junction held 8 bases outside the gene matches. This CDR3 is CASSATPGTSGGYEQYF. For the CDR3, the DNA is TGTGCCAGCAGCGCTACCCCCGGGACTAGCGGGGGCTACGAGCAGTACTTC.

The CDR3 region has the DNA TGTGCCAGCAGCACAGGAGATACGCAGTATTTT. This translates into CASSTGDTQYF. The chain has TRBV11-3 and TRBJ2-3; D perhaps matches TRBD1 (5 bases). The CDR3 has 11 amino acids. The V end lost 5 bases, the J end lost 5 bases, and 5 bases lay between the germline ends. Germline V CDR1 and CDR2: SGHNT, YENEEA.

This clone occurred once. The chain carries TRBV18 and TRBJ1-2, with D perhaps matching TRBD1 (5 bases). CDR1 is KGHSH, CDR2 LQKENI, per germline. The CDR3 loop spans 13 amino acids. Trimming took off 4 bases at V and 3 bases at J, with 9 bases between the two ends. CDR3 region: CASSRGTDYGYTF. The CDR3 DNA is TGTGCCAGCTCACGCGGGACGGACTATGGCTACACCTTC.

Concerning this clone: Other nucleotide sequences in the sample specify the same CDR3. The rearrangement joins TRBV5-1 to TRBJ2-3, with 10 positions matching TRBD2. CDR3 length equals 14 residues. The J segment lost 0 bases and the V segment lost 5 bases, leaving 0 bases of the junction unmatched. The germline V gene encodes CDR1 SGHRS and CDR2 YFSETQ. This chain's CDR3 is CASRTSGSTDTQYF. In nucleotides, the CDR3 is TGCGCCAGCAGGACTAGCGGGAGCACAGATACGCAGTATTTT.

V and J are TRBV10-2 and TRBJ1-1; D gene unclear. Germline V gene lookup returns CDR1 WSHSY and CDR2 SAAADI. V was pared by 1 base and J by 4 bases, with 4 bases between. There are 12 residues in the CDR3. The CDR3 loop is CASSEFSTEAFF. CDR3 coding DNA: TGCGCCAGCAGTGAGTTTAGCACTGAAGCTTTCTTT.